Following are 7 T cell receptor beta chains from one sample sequenced in a study of blood T cell repertoires in COVID-19. Using immunoSEQ multiplex PCR, the repertoire was profiled, and TCRdb retains in-frame clones only, with some absent. The sample carries some 200,000 clones, around 85% recorded once. The sample consisted of peripheral blood. The receptors come from a woman in her 70s with COVID-19, enrolled during active disease.

The chain has TRBV4-3 and TRBJ1-1; unclear D gene. The germline V gene encodes CDR1 LGHNA and CDR2 YSLEER. Trimming took off 1 base at V and 0 bases at J, with 12 bases between the two ends. This CDR3 is 16 amino acids long. The CDR3 here is CASSQAYAAMNTEAFF. The CDR3 DNA follows: TGCGCCAGCAGCCAAGCCTATGCGGCGATGAACACTGAAGCTTTCTTT.

The chain carries TRBV19 and TRBJ1-2; D might be TRBD1 (6 bases). Germline V lookup: CDR1 LNHDA, CDR2 SQIVND (reference sequence). V was trimmed by 3 bases and J by 8 bases, leaving 16 bases between them. This CDR3 contains 14 residues. As DNA, the CDR3 is TGTGCCAGTAGTATGCTGGTACAGGGTTCGGGCTACACCTTC. This encodes CASSMLVQGSGYTF.

In this sample, this clone turned up once. This specimen includes other DNA sequences encoding the same CDR3. V usage is TRBV3-1 (or the pseudogene TRBV3-2) and J usage is TRBJ1-5, with 9 bases identical to TRBD1. The V and J ends lost 5 bases and 5 bases, in that order; junction bases with no gene match: 4. CDR1 is LGHDT and CDR2 is YNNKEL in the germline V gene (reference sequence). This CDR3 has 14 residues. In DNA, the CDR3 is TGTGCCAGCAGCTTAACAGGGGGCGATCAGCCCCAGCATTTT. It yields the protein CASSLTGGDQPQHF.

The CDR3 here is CASSQAGGIGNEQFF. The CDR3, as DNA: TGCGCCAGCAGCCAAGCGGGAGGAATTGGCAATGAGCAGTTCTTC. The rearrangement links TRBV4-3 to TRBJ2-1; 7 bases align to TRBD2. The length of the CDR3 is 15 residues. V trimming: 1 base; J trimming: 6 bases; junction bases outside the gene matches: 6. Germline lookup yields CDR1 LGHNA and CDR2 YSLEER.

The gene calls are TRBV2 and TRBJ1-5, with TRBD1 as a possible D gene (6 bases). Trimming removed 4 bases at V and 2 bases at J, with 15 bases between. CDR1 and CDR2 from the germline V gene are SNHLY and FYNNEI. The length of the CDR3 is 16 residues. Written as DNA, the CDR3 is TGTGCCAGCAGTGGCCAGGGGAATCTCGGCAATCAGCCCCAGCATTTT. It is translated as CASSGQGNLGNQPQHF.

This chain uses TRBV11-2 with TRBJ1-4, with D tentatively TRBD1 (6 bases). Germline loops: CDR1 SGHAT, CDR2 FQNNGV. Trimming left V 5 bases short and J 1 base short, with 11 bases between. This CDR3 spans 15 amino acids. CDR3 region: CASSLWTVTNEKLFF. For the CDR3, the DNA is TGTGCCAGCAGCCTATGGACAGTAACTAATGAAAAACTGTTTTTT.

J is TRBJ2-5 and V is TRBV7-3; no clear D. The V end was cut by 1 base, the J end by 4 bases, with 7 bases between. Germline CDR1 reads SGHTA; CDR2 reads FQGTGA. This CDR3 comprises 13 residues. CDR3 bases: TGTGCCAGCAGCTTAAATGGTAGAGAGACCCAGTACTTC. Translated: CASSLNGRETQYF.